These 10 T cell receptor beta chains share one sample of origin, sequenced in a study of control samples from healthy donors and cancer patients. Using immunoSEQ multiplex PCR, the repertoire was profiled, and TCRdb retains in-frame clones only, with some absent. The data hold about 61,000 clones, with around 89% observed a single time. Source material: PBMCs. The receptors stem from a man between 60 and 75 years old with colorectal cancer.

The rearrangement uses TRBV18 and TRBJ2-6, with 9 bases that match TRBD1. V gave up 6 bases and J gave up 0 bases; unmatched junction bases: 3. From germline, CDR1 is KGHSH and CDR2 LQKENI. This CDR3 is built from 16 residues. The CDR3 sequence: CASSGQGGSGANVLTF. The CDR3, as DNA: TGTGCCAGCTCGGGACAGGGAGGCTCTGGGGCCAACGTCCTGACTTTC.

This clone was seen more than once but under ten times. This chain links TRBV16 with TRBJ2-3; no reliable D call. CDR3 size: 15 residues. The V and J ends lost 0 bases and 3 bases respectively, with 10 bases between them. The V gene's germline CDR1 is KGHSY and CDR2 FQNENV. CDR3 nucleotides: TGTGCCAGCAGCCAATCAAATATCAGGACAGATACGCAGTATTTT. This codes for CASSQSNIRTDTQYF.

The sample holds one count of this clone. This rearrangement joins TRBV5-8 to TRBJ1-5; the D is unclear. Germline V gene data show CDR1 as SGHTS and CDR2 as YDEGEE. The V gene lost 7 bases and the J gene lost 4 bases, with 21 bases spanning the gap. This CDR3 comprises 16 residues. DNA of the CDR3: TGTGCCAGCTTACCAAGGGTCAGATCCCCGAATCAGCCCCAGCATTTT. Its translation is CASLPRVRSPNQPQHF.

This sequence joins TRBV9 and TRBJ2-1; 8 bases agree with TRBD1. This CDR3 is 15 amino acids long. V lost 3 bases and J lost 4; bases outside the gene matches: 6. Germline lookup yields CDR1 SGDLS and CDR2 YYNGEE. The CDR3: CASSAAQGAYNEQFF. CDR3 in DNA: TGTGCCAGCAGCGCAGCCCAGGGGGCATACAATGAGCAGTTCTTC.

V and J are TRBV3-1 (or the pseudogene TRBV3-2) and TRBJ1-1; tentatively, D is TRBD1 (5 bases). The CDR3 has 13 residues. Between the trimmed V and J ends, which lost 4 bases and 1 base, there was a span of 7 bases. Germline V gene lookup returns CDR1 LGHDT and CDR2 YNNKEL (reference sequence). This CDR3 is CASSPTGNTEAFF. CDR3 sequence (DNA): TGTGCCAGCAGCCCCACAGGGAACACTGAAGCTTTCTTT.

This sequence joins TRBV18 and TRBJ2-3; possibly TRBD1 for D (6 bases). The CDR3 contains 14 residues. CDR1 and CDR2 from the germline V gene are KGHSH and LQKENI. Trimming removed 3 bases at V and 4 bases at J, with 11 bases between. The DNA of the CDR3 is TGTGCCAGCTCACCCATGGGACAATCAGATACGCAGTATTTT. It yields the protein CASSPMGQSDTQYF.

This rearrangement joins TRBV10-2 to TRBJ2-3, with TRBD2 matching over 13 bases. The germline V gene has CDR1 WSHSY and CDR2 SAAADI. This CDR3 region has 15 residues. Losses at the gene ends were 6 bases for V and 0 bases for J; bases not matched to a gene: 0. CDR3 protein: CASRTSGGSTDTQYF. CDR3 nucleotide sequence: TGCGCCAGCAGGACTAGCGGGGGGAGCACAGATACGCAGTATTTT.

CDR3 in DNA: TGCGCCAGCAGCCCCCTTACAACGAACACTGAAGCTTTCTTT. Its translation: CASSPLTTNTEAFF. The chain links TRBV5-1 to TRBJ1-1; D gene ambiguous. Germline lookup yields CDR1 SGHRS and CDR2 YFSETQ. The CDR3 loop spans 14 amino acids. V lost 4 bases and J lost 1, with 11 bases in between.

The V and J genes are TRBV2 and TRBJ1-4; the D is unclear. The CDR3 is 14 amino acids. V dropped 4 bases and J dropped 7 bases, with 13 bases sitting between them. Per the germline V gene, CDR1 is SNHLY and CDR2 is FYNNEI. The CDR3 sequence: CASSVRGLGEKLFF. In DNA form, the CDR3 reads TGTGCCAGCAGTGTGCGGGGTTTGGGTGAAAAACTGTTTTTT.

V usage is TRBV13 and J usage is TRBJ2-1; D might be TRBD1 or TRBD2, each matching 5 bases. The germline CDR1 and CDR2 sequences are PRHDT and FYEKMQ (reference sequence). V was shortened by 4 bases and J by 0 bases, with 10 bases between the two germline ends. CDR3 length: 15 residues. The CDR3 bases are TGTGCCAGCAGCTCGGGGCATAGCTCCTACAATGAGCAGTTCTTC. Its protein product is CASSSGHSSYNEQFF.